A single sample is the source of the 17 T cell receptor beta chains below, sequenced in a study of cytomegalovirus exposure and HLA in healthy donors. Primers for the PCR totalled 60 Vbeta and 13 Jbeta. Sequencing was performed with immunoSEQ multiplex PCR; in TCRdb, only in-frame clones are kept and a portion is missing. The table records around 130,000 clones, roughly 8.6% of them present only once. Input material: PBMCs. Receptors originate from a middle-aged woman in good health and CMV-seropositive.

In this sample, this clone turned up a few times. V gene TRBV14 combines with J gene TRBJ1-1; TRBD1 is a possible D gene (5 bases). Germline CDR1 is SGHDN and CDR2 is FVKESK. The CDR3 has 13 residues. Trimming cost V 5 bases and J 1 base, with 8 bases left between them. Here the CDR3 DNA reads TGTGCCAGCAGCGTTGGACAGAACACTGAAGCTTTCTTT. Its translation: CASSVGQNTEAFF.

The CDR3 nucleotides read TGTGCCAGCAGTGTGACAGGGACGCAGTTCTTC. Its protein is CASSVTGTQFF. The V and J genes are TRBV6-1 and TRBJ2-1, with 7 bases fitting TRBD1. The CDR3 totals 11 residues. Germline trimming cut 4 bases from V and 12 bases from J; bases unmatched to any gene: 3. Looked up from germline, CDR1 is MNHNS and CDR2 is SASEGT.

This clone turned up a few times. This chain connects TRBV27 to TRBJ2-7, with D maybe TRBD1 (5 bases). The V end was cut by 3 bases, the J end by 0 bases, with 12 bases between. Germline values: CDR1 MNHEY, CDR2 SMNVEV (reference sequence). The CDR3 is 15 amino acids. CDR3 nucleotides: TGTGCCAGCAGTTTTATGGGGCTTAGCTCCTACGAGCAGTACTTC. It is translated as CASSFMGLSSYEQYF.

This clone was counted between two and nine times. The V call is TRBV10-3, the J call TRBJ1-3; D is unresolved. The CDR3 is 13 residues long. Trimming left V 4 bases short and J 7 bases short, with 11 bases between. Germline CDR1 reads ENHRY; CDR2 reads SYGVKD. The CDR3 sequence: CAISVREGNTIYF. The CDR3 nucleotides are TGTGCCATCAGTGTGCGGGAAGGGAACACCATATATTTT.

The rearrangement joins TRBV7-9 to TRBJ2-3; D is unclear. The CDR3 loop spans 10 amino acids. Germline CDR1 is SEHNR and CDR2 is FQNEAQ (reference sequence). V was shortened by 3 bases and J by 9 bases, with 4 bases between the two germline ends. The CDR3 nucleotides read TGTGCCAGCAGCTTTCTCACGCAGTATTTT. Encoded protein: CASSFLTQYF.

The chain is built from TRBV19 and TRBJ2-7; maybe TRBD1 (6 bases). Germline V gene lookup returns CDR1 LNHDA and CDR2 SQIVND (reference sequence). V was trimmed by 7 bases and J by 2 bases, leaving 15 bases between them. The CDR3 has 14 amino acids. The CDR3 DNA reads as TGTGCCAGTAACGTCCGGGACAAGCCCTACGAGCAGTACTTC. Residues: CASNVRDKPYEQYF.

The chain combines TRBV20-1 with TRBJ2-7; TRBD1 matches 9 bases. V shed 6 bases, J shed 6 bases, and the junction held 3 bases outside the gene matches. This CDR3 spans 11 amino acids. Germline CDR1 reads DFQATT; CDR2 reads SNEGSKA (reference sequence). CDR3 in amino acids: CSAQDRGEQYF. Written as DNA, the CDR3 is TGCAGTGCCCAGGACAGGGGCGAGCAGTACTTC.

The gene calls are TRBV5-8 and TRBJ2-7; D is unclear. V lost 1 base and J lost 0, with 11 bases in between. Germline-derived CDR1 and CDR2 are SGHTS and YDEGEE. The CDR3 is made up of 15 amino acids. The DNA of the CDR3 is TGTGCCAGCAGCTTGATACCAGGATCCTCCTACGAGCAGTACTTC. It encodes CASSLIPGSSYEQYF.

This clone was seen at least ten times. The gene calls are TRBV19 and TRBJ2-5; a possible D gene is TRBD2 (5 bases). The CDR3 is made up of 14 amino acids. CDR1 and CDR2 from the germline V gene are LNHDA and SQIVND (reference sequence). Between the trimmed V and J ends, which lost 4 bases and 1 base, there was a span of 10 bases. The CDR3 here is CASSRAEPQETQYF. The DNA of the CDR3 is TGTGCCAGTAGTAGAGCGGAACCCCAAGAGACCCAGTACTTC.

This clone was observed a handful of times. Within the sample, other DNA sequences also encode this same CDR3. This chain links TRBV6-4 with TRBJ2-1; 11 bases are a match to TRBD2. Unmatched junction bases numbered 0, after V lost 3 bases and J lost 2 bases. From germline, CDR1 is MRHNA and CDR2 SNTAGT. The CDR3 sequence is 15 residues long. The DNA of the CDR3 is TGTGCCAGCAGTGATAGCGGGGGGGCCTACAATGAGCAGTTCTTC. It specifies CASSDSGGAYNEQFF.

This chain connects TRBV2 to TRBJ2-2, with D perhaps matching TRBD1 (6 bases). CDR3 size: 18 residues. Germline V CDR1 and CDR2: SNHLY, FYNNEI. With 8 bases removed from V and 3 bases from J, the gap between germline ends came to 25 bases. This CDR3 reads CASQPKTQGKIDTGELFF. Written as DNA, the CDR3 is TGTGCCAGCCAACCCAAAACACAGGGTAAGATTGACACCGGGGAGCTGTTTTTT.

The chain links TRBV27 to TRBJ2-1; TRBD2 matches at 12 bases. CDR1 and CDR2 from the germline V gene are MNHEY and SMNVEV (reference sequence). Trimming took 4 bases from V and 4 from J; bases not matched to a gene: 2. This CDR3 has 15 amino acids. In DNA form, the CDR3 reads TGTGCCAGCAGTTCTAGCGGGGGGGTGTACAATGAGCAGTTCTTC. Protein sequence: CASSSSGGVYNEQFF.

This clone appeared many times. The rearrangement joins TRBV10-3 to TRBJ1-2; 10 bases fit TRBD1. Trimming at V came to 6 bases and at J to 2 bases, leaving 3 bases not matched to a gene. Germline V CDR1 and CDR2: ENHRY, SYGVKD. This CDR3 comprises 14 residues. The CDR3: CAISLTGGNYGYTF. The CDR3 nucleotides read TGTGCCATCAGCTTGACAGGGGGCAACTATGGCTACACCTTC.

Only a few counts were recorded for this clone. V usage is TRBV11-2 and J usage is TRBJ2-7; perhaps TRBD2 as D (5 bases). V lost 5 bases and J 7 bases, leaving 15 bases between the germline ends. Germline V gives CDR1 SGHAT, CDR2 FQNNGV. This CDR3 spans 13 amino acids. In nucleotides, the CDR3 is TGTGCCAGCAGCCTCCGGCCTACGGGAGAGCAGTACTTC. Translating it yields CASSLRPTGEQYF.

The chain is built from TRBV25-1 and TRBJ1-2, with TRBD1 matching over 7 bases. CDR3 size: 16 residues. From germline, CDR1 is MGHDK and CDR2 SYGVNS. Trimming removed 2 bases from V and 6 bases from J; junction bases left unmatched: 12. Here the CDR3 reads CASSELPPATGDGYTF. In DNA form, the CDR3 reads TGTGCCAGCAGTGAACTCCCCCCGGCAACAGGGGATGGCTACACCTTC.

The V call is TRBV4-1, the J call TRBJ1-1; maybe TRBD1 (6 bases). With 3 bases removed from V and 4 bases from J, the gap between germline ends came to 12 bases. CDR1 is MGHRA and CDR2 is YSYEKL in the germline V gene. The CDR3 spans 14 residues. Here the CDR3 reads CASSQVGTPTEAFF. In DNA form, the CDR3 reads TGCGCCAGCAGCCAGGTAGGGACACCCACTGAAGCTTTCTTT.

The chain joins TRBV15 to TRBJ1-1; a weak D match, TRBD1 (5 bases). The CDR3 is 15 residues long. From germline, CDR1 is LNHNV and CDR2 YYDKDF (reference sequence). Deletions cut 2 bases from V and 5 bases from J, with 15 bases between. CDR3 residues: CATSRSGTGSTEAFF. The CDR3, as DNA: TGTGCCACCAGCAGATCAGGAACAGGATCAACTGAAGCTTTCTTT.